Listed below are T cell receptor beta chains from one sample, sequenced in a study of prognosis after radiotherapy for stage I lung cancer. TCRdb reprocessed the multiplex PCR reads with MiXCR, giving one entry per CDR3 protein. Of around 16,000 distinct CDR3 sequences listed, more than 15% are singletons. Sequenced here: PBMCs, sampled before or after stereotactic body radiation therapy (not recorded which). All receptors come from a donor at least 50 years old with non-small cell lung cancer. Both conserved end residues are part of each CDR3. A D gene is named only where the DNA matches it firmly. Expanded clones get a size class; other rows say once, few or many, or leave the size out.

J gene: TRBJ2-7
clone size: many
D gene: .
V gene: TRBV4-3
CDR3 DNA: TGCGCCAGCAGCCAAAACCGGGACGGGTTCTCCTACGAGCAGTACTTC
CDR3 protein: CASSQNRDGFSYEQYF

J gene: TRBJ2-3
clone size: many
D gene: .
V gene: TRBV4-1
CDR3 DNA: TGCGCCAGCAGCAGGTACAAAGACACAGATACGCAGTATTTT
CDR3 protein: CASSRYKDTDTQYF

J gene: TRBJ1-5
clone size: many
D gene: .
V gene: TRBV7-9
CDR3 DNA: TGTGCCAGCAGCTTAGGAGCTCAGCCCCAGCATTTT
CDR3 protein: CASSLGAQPQHF

J gene: TRBJ1-1
clone size: many
D gene: .
V gene: TRBV7-6
CDR3 DNA: TGTGCCAGCAGGGAGGGCCTACAAACGGGGTACACTGAAGCTTTCTTT
CDR3 protein: CASREGLQTGYTEAFF

J gene: TRBJ2-5
clone size: few
D gene: TRBD2
V gene: TRBV30
CDR3 DNA: TGTGCCTGGAGTGGGGGACTAGCGGGAGGAGAGACCCAGTACTTC
CDR3 protein: CAWSGGLAGGETQYF

J gene: TRBJ1-2
clone size: many
D gene: .
V gene: TRBV30
CDR3 DNA: TGTGCCGAGCGGGCAGGGCGATGGTGGACCTATGGCTACACCTTC
CDR3 protein: CAERAGRWWTYGYTF

J gene: TRBJ1-2
clone size: .
D gene: TRBD1
V gene: TRBV7-6
CDR3 DNA: TGTGCCAGCAGCTTCGGCCAGGGGGTTGTGCCGGATGGCTACACCTTC
CDR3 protein: CASSFGQGVVPDGYTF

J gene: TRBJ2-3
clone size: many
D gene: TRBD2
V gene: TRBV11-3
CDR3 DNA: TGTGCCAGCAGCTTAACTAGCGGGACAGATACGCAGTATTTT
CDR3 protein: CASSLTSGTDTQYF

J gene: TRBJ2-3
clone size: .
D gene: TRBD2
V gene: TRBV28
CDR3 DNA: TGTGCCAGCAGTCCCCTCGGGGGGTACGGTACGCAGTATTTT
CDR3 protein: CASSPLGGYGTQYF

J gene: TRBJ2-2
clone size: many
D gene: .
V gene: TRBV7-9
CDR3 DNA: TGTGCCAGCAGCTTAGAGAATCTCAGGGGCGGGGAGCTGTTTTTT
CDR3 protein: CASSLENLRGGELFF

J gene: TRBJ2-2
clone size: medium-sized
D gene: .
V gene: TRBV11-2
CDR3 DNA: TGTGCCAGCAGCCTAGGGGACATAAACACCGGGGAGCTGTTTTTT
CDR3 protein: CASSLGDINTGELFF

J gene: TRBJ2-7
clone size: many
D gene: .
V gene: TRBV12-3/TRBV12-4
CDR3 DNA: TGTGCCAGCCGACTGGCGGGTTCCTACGAGCAGTACTTC
CDR3 protein: CASRLAGSYEQYF

J gene: TRBJ1-1
clone size: many
D gene: TRBD1
V gene: TRBV20-1
CDR3 DNA: TGCAGTGGAACAGGGGGCGTGGGCACTGAAGCTTTCTTT
CDR3 protein: CSGTGGVGTEAFF

J gene: TRBJ2-3
clone size: medium-sized
D gene: TRBD2
V gene: TRBV5-1
CDR3 DNA: TGCGCCAGCGGACAACTAGCGGGGGGCTCGGATACGCAGTATTTT
CDR3 protein: CASGQLAGGSDTQYF

J gene: TRBJ1-2
clone size: .
D gene: .
V gene: TRBV7-6
CDR3 DNA: .
CDR3 protein: CASSFYICSAASGTAYGYTF

J gene: TRBJ2-2
clone size: many
D gene: TRBD2
V gene: TRBV12-3/TRBV12-4
CDR3 DNA: TGTGCCAGCAGCCCTCTAGCGGGGGTAATTGGGGAGCTGTTTTTT
CDR3 protein: CASSPLAGVIGELFF

J gene: TRBJ2-3
clone size: medium-sized
D gene: TRBD1
V gene: TRBV6-5
CDR3 DNA: TGTGCCAGCAGTTCCCGACAGGGAGTGGCAGATACGCAGTATTTT
CDR3 protein: CASSSRQGVADTQYF

J gene: TRBJ2-1
clone size: .
D gene: TRBD2
V gene: TRBV20-1
CDR3 DNA: TGCAGTGCCACGGGACTAGCTGACACCTACAATGAGCAGTTCTTC
CDR3 protein: CSATGLADTYNEQFF

J gene: TRBJ2-7
clone size: many
D gene: .
V gene: TRBV30
CDR3 DNA: TGTGCCTGGAGCCGTGGACAATCGATGCAGTACTTC
CDR3 protein: CAWSRGQSMQYF

J gene: TRBJ2-2
clone size: many
D gene: TRBD2
V gene: TRBV9
CDR3 DNA: TGTGCCAGCAGCGTAGGAGCGACTAGCGTCGCGAACACCGGGGAGCTGTTTTTT
CDR3 protein: CASSVGATSVANTGELFF

J gene: TRBJ2-7
clone size: many
D gene: .
V gene: TRBV20-1
CDR3 DNA: TGCAGTGCTTACCCGAGCGGCGGGCAGCAGTACTTC
CDR3 protein: CSAYPSGGQQYF

J gene: TRBJ2-7
clone size: .
D gene: .
V gene: TRBV12-3/TRBV12-4
CDR3 DNA: TGTGCCAGCAGCCGACAGGCCGAACACTACGAGCAGTACTTC
CDR3 protein: CASSRQAEHYEQYF

J gene: TRBJ2-2
clone size: many
D gene: .
V gene: TRBV5-1
CDR3 DNA: TGCGCCAGCAGCCGGATGGTTGGCGCCGGGGAGCTGTTTTTT
CDR3 protein: CASSRMVGAGELFF

J gene: TRBJ2-7
clone size: many
D gene: .
V gene: TRBV7-9
CDR3 DNA: TGTGCCAGCAGCTTAACCCTCGGGGCCCTCGGGGAGCAGTACTTC
CDR3 protein: CASSLTLGALGEQYF

J gene: TRBJ2-1
clone size: many
D gene: TRBD1
V gene: TRBV4-2
CDR3 DNA: TGTGCCAGCAGCCAAGGGGACAGGGGGGGCTACAATGAGCAGTTCTTC
CDR3 protein: CASSQGDRGGYNEQFF

J gene: TRBJ2-5
clone size: many
D gene: .
V gene: TRBV3-1
CDR3 DNA: TGTGCCAGCAGCCAAGAGACCCAGTACTTC
CDR3 protein: CASSQETQYF

J gene: TRBJ1-3
clone size: many
D gene: .
V gene: TRBV19
CDR3 DNA: TGTGCCAGTAGTGTGGGCGTGCTAGGTGGAAACACCATATATTTT
CDR3 protein: CASSVGVLGGNTIYF